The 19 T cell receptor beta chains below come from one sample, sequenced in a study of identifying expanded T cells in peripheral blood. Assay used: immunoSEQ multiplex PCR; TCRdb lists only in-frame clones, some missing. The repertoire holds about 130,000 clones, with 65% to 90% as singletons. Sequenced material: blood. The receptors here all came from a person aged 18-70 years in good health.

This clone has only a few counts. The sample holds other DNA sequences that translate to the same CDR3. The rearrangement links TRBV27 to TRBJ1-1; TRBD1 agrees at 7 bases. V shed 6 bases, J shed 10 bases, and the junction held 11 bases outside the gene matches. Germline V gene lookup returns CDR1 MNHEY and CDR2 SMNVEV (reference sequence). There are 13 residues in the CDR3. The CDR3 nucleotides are TGTGCCAGCAGAATAACAGGGGTCAGGGGAGCTTTCTTT. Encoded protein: CASRITGVRGAFF.

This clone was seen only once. The CDR3 DNA reads TGTGCCAGCAGTGACAGTACCTACGAGCAGTACTTC. It specifies CASSDSTYEQYF. This chain connects TRBV25-1 to TRBJ2-7; D not resolved. Germline V CDR1 and CDR2: MGHDK, SYGVNS. V was trimmed by 3 bases and J by 2 bases, leaving 5 bases between them. This CDR3 has 12 residues.

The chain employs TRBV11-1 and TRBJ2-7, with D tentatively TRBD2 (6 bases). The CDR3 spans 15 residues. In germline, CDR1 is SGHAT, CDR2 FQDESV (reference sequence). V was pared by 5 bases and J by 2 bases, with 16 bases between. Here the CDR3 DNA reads TGTGCCAGCAGCCTTGGGGTAGCGGTCGCCTACGAGCAGTACTTC. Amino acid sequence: CASSLGVAVAYEQYF.

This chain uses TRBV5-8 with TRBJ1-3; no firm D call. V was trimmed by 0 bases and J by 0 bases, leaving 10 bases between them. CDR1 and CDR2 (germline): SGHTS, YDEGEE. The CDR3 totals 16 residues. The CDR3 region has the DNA TGTGCCAGCAGCTTGGTGGTCGGCCACTCTGGAAACACCATATATTTT. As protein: CASSLVVGHSGNTIYF.

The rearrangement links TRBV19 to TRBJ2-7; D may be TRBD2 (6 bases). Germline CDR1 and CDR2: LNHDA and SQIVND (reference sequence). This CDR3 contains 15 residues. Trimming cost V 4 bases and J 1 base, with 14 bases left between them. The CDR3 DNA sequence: TGTGCCAGTAGTACCCCGGGCCGGGGGTCCTACGAGCAGTACTTC. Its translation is CASSTPGRGSYEQYF.

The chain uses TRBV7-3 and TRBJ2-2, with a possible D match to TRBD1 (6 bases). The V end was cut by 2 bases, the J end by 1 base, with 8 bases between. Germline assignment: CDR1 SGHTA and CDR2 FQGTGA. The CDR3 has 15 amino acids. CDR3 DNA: TGTGCCAGCAGCTTAGGACAGATGAACACCGGGGAGCTGTTTTTT. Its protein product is CASSLGQMNTGELFF.

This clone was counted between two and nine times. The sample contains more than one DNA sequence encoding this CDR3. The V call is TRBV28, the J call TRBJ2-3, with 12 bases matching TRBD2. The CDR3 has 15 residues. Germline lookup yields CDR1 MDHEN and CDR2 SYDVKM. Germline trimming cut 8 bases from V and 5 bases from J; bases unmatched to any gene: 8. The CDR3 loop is CASRPPGLAGDTQYF. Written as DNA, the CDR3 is TGTGCCAGCCGGCCTCCGGGACTAGCGGGAGATACGCAGTATTTT.

The CDR3 DNA sequence: TGTGCCAGCAGCAGCCGGGACTCAAGCTCGGGCGGCACAGATACGCAGTATTTT. Protein: CASSSRDSSSGGTDTQYF. The rearrangement uses TRBV28 and TRBJ2-3; TRBD2 might be the D (6 bases). V dropped 6 bases and J dropped 1 base, with 23 bases sitting between them. The CDR3 covers 18 residues. Looked up from germline, CDR1 is MDHEN and CDR2 is SYDVKM.

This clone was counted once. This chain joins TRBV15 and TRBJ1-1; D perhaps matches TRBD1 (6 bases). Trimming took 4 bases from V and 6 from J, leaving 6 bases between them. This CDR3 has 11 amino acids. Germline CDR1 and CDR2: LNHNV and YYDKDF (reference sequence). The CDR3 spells CATSKGAEAFF. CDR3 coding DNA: TGTGCCACCAGCAAGGGGGCTGAAGCTTTCTTT.

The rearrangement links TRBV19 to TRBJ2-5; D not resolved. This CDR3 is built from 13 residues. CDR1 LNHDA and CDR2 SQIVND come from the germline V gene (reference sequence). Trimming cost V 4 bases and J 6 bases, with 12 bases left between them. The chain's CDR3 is CASSNGKGQTQYF. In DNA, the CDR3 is TGTGCCAGTAGTAATGGTAAAGGGCAGACCCAGTACTTC. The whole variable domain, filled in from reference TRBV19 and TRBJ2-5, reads DGGITQSPKYLFRKEGQNVTLSCEQNLNHDAMYWYRQDPGQGLRLIYYSQIVNDFQKGDIAEGYSVSREKKESFPLTVTSAQKNPTAFYLCASSNGKGQTQYFGPGTRLLVL.

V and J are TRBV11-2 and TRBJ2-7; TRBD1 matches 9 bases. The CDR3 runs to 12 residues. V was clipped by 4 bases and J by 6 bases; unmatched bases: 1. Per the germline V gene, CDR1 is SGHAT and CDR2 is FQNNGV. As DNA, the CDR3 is TGTGCCAGCAGCTCGGACAGGGGCGAGCAGTACTTC. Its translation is CASSSDRGEQYF.

The CDR3 bases are TGTGCCAGCAGCTCGCGGACTAGTAACACCGGGGAGCTGTTTTTT. Amino acids: CASSSRTSNTGELFF. The chain links TRBV7-8 to TRBJ2-2, with 7 bases fitting TRBD2. Germline V gene lookup returns CDR1 SGHVS and CDR2 FQNEAQ. V was clipped by 4 bases and J by 2 bases; unmatched bases: 4. CDR3 size: 15 residues.

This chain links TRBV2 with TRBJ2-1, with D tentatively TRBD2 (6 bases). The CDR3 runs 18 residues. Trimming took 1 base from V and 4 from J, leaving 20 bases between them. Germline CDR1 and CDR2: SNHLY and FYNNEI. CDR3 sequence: CASSEDSSGSGYYNEQFF. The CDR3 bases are TGTGCCAGCAGTGAAGACTCCTCTGGTAGCGGTTATTACAATGAGCAGTTCTTC.

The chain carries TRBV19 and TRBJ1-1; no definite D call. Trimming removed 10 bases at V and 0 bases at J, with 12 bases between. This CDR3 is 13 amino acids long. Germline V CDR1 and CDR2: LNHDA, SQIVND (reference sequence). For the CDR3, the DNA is TGTGCCACCAAGGCCTCGATGAACACTGAAGCTTTCTTT. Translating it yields CATKASMNTEAFF.

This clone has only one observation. CDR3 nucleotides: TGTGCCAGCAGCGCGACTAGTCTATCCTCCTACGAGCAGTACTTC. Residues: CASSATSLSSYEQYF. This chain joins TRBV2 and TRBJ2-7; TRBD2 is a possible D gene (6 bases). Deletions cut 6 bases from V and 0 bases from J, with 15 bases between. This CDR3 comprises 15 residues. The germline V gene encodes CDR1 SNHLY and CDR2 FYNNEI.

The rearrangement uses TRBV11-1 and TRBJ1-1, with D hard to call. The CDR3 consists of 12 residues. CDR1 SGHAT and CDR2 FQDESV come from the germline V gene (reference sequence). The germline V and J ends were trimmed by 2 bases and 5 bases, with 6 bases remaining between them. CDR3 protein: CASSLLGTEAFF. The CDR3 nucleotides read TGTGCCAGCAGCTTACTTGGGACTGAAGCTTTCTTT.

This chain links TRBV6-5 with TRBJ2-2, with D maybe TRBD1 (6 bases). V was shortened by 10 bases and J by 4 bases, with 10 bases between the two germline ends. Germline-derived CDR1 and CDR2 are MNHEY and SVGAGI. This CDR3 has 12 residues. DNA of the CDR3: TGTGCCACTACAGGGCGCACCGGGGAGCTGTTTTTT. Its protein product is CATTGRTGELFF.

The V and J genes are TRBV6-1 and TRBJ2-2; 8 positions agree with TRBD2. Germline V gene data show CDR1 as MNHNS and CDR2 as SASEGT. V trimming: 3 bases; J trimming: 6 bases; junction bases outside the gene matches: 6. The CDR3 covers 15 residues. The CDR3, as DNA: TGTGCCAGCAGTGAGAGCGGGAGCGGGTCCGGGGAGCTGTTTTTT. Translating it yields CASSESGSGSGELFF.

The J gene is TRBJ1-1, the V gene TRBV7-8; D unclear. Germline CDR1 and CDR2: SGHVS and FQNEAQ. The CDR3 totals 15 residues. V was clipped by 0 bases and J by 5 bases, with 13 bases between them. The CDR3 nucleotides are TGTGCCAGCAGCTTAGCTCGGGGTATAGGGACTGAAGCTTTCTTT. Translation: CASSLARGIGTEAFF.